Below, 30 T cell receptor beta chains from the same sample are listed, as sequenced in a study of control samples from healthy donors and cancer patients. TCRdb keeps only in-frame clones here, not all; method: immunoSEQ multiplex PCR. The top ten hold approximately 16% of the sample, which has 65,000 to 100,000 clones, roughly 89% seen once. Input material: blood. These receptors came from a man between 50 and 59 years old in good health.

V is TRBV10-3 and J is TRBJ2-3; D uncertain. The CDR3 has 12 residues. Trimming removed 6 bases from V and 3 bases from J, with 7 bases in between. Germline lookup yields CDR1 ENHRY and CDR2 SYGVKD. In DNA form, the CDR3 reads TGTGCCATCAGCCTAGAGACAGATACGCAGTATTTT. It specifies CAISLETDTQYF.

V and J are TRBV21-1 and TRBJ1-1. TRBV21-1 is tagged as a pseudogene. The CDR3 runs 15 residues. The chain's CDR3 is CASRIGGGPPTEAFF. In DNA, the CDR3 is TGTGCCAGCAGGATCGGAGGGGGTCCCCCCACTGAAGCTTTCTTT.

This clone was counted a few times. The V and J genes are TRBV5-1 and TRBJ1-2; TRBD1 agrees at 9 bases. The CDR3 spans 13 residues. The germline CDR1 and CDR2 sequences are SGHRS and YFSETQ. The V gene end was trimmed by 0 bases and the J gene end by 6 bases; junction bases not matched to a gene: 0. Here the CDR3 reads CASSLGQGDGYTF. CDR3 DNA: TGCGCCAGCAGCTTGGGACAGGGGGATGGCTACACCTTC. The full variable domain, rest sourced from reference TRBV5-1 and TRBJ1-2, is KAGVTQTPRYLIKTRGQQVTLSCSPISGHRSVSWYQQTPGQGLQFLFEYFSETQRNKGNFPGRFSGRQFSNSRSEMNVSTLELGDSALYLCASSLGQGDGYTFGSGTRLTVV.

This chain uses TRBV7-9 with TRBJ1-2; D gene uncertain. V was trimmed by 8 bases and J by 1 base, leaving 8 bases between them. The CDR3 has 12 residues. Germline V gene sequence: CDR1 SEHNR, CDR2 FQNEAQ (reference sequence). CDR3 protein: CASLLNNYGYTF. The CDR3 DNA follows: TGTGCCAGCCTCCTTAATAACTATGGCTACACCTTC. The variable domain in full, completed from reference TRBV7-9 and TRBJ1-2, reads DTGVSQNPRHKITKRGQNVTFRCDPISEHNRLYWYRQTLGQGPEFLTYFQNEAQLEKSRLLSDRFSAERPKGSFSTLEIQRTEQGDSAMYLCASLLNNYGYTFGSGTRLTVV.

This clone was picked up one time. The CDR3 DNA sequence: TGTGCCATCAGTGATCGGGATGGAGAAAAACTGTTTTTT. Protein sequence: CAISDRDGEKLFF. The chain couples TRBV10-3 to TRBJ1-4; D gene uncertain. The CDR3 runs to 13 residues. V lost 3 bases, J lost 8 bases, and 10 bases lay in between. Germline V gene sequence: CDR1 ENHRY, CDR2 SYGVKD.

V and J are TRBV5-1 and TRBJ2-3; D is possibly TRBD1 (6 bases). Germline CDR1 and CDR2: SGHRS and YFSETQ. Trimming cost V 3 bases and J 6 bases, with 14 bases left between them. The CDR3 runs to 14 residues. The CDR3 is CASSSQGTADTQYF. The CDR3 DNA follows: TGCGCCAGCAGCTCACAGGGCACGGCGGATACGCAGTATTTT.

This clone turned up a few times. This chain uses TRBV6-1 with TRBJ2-5; TRBD1 might be the D (7 bases). V gave up 1 base and J gave up 4 bases, with 13 bases separating them. The length of the CDR3 is 15 residues. Germline values: CDR1 MNHNS, CDR2 SASEGT. The CDR3 is CASSEVPQGGETQYF. The CDR3 DNA follows: TGTGCCAGCAGTGAAGTTCCTCAGGGGGGAGAGACCCAGTACTTC.

CDR3: CASSHEEQGTYNSPLHF. CDR3 in DNA: TGTGCCAGCAGCCACGAGGAACAGGGGACCTATAATTCACCCCTCCACTTT. This chain links TRBV9 with TRBJ1-6, with 7 positions matching TRBD1. Trimming removed 4 bases from V and 2 bases from J; junction bases left unmatched: 9. CDR1 and CDR2 from the germline V gene are SGDLS and YYNGEE. The CDR3 length is 17 residues.

The V and J genes are TRBV2 and TRBJ2-1, with TRBD2 matching over 16 bases. V shed 6 bases, J shed 8 bases, and the junction held 7 bases outside the gene matches. CDR1 and CDR2 (germline): SNHLY, FYNNEI. The CDR3 totals 16 residues. CDR3 sequence reads: CASRGLAGGITHEQFF. The CDR3 DNA follows: TGTGCCAGCAGGGGACTAGCGGGGGGGATTACGCATGAGCAGTTCTTC.

This chain joins TRBV14 and TRBJ1-1; no clear D. V lost 1 base, J lost 5 bases, and 17 bases lay in between. The CDR3 runs 16 residues. Looked up from germline, CDR1 is SGHDN and CDR2 is FVKESK. In nucleotides, the CDR3 is TGTGCCAGCAGCCAAGTCACGAGGACTTGGGGAACTGAAGCTTTCTTT. This codes for CASSQVTRTWGTEAFF.

This chain links TRBV5-1 with TRBJ2-1; D might be TRBD1 or TRBD2, each matching 6 bases. With 0 bases removed from V and 4 bases from J, the gap between germline ends came to 11 bases. This CDR3 spans 15 amino acids. Germline V gives CDR1 SGHRS, CDR2 YFSETQ. CDR3 protein: CASSLGGGLYNEQFF. In DNA, the CDR3 is TGCGCCAGCAGCTTGGGAGGGGGACTTTACAATGAGCAGTTCTTC.

The gene calls are TRBV6-5 and TRBJ1-4, with a weak D call TRBD1 (5 bases). The CDR3 is made up of 15 amino acids. Between the trimmed V and J ends, which lost 5 bases and 5 bases, there was a span of 15 bases. Per the germline V gene, CDR1 is MNHEY and CDR2 is SVGAGI. DNA for the CDR3: TGTGCCAGCAGTCGGAGAAGGGGAACGAATGAAAAACTGTTTTTT. It translates to CASSRRRGTNEKLFF.

This clone has a handful of counts. The gene calls are TRBV2 and TRBJ1-4; unclear D gene. CDR3 length equals 17 residues. The V gene lost 2 bases and the J gene lost 4 bases, with 17 bases spanning the gap. CDR1 is SNHLY, CDR2 FYNNEI, per germline. The CDR3 loop is CASSEKIRGRSNEKLFF. CDR3 bases: TGTGCCAGCAGTGAAAAGATAAGAGGGCGAAGTAATGAAAAACTGTTTTTT.

The genes are TRBV13 and TRBJ1-1; tentative D call: TRBD1 (6 bases). This CDR3 has 14 amino acids. The germline V and J ends were trimmed by 5 bases and 3 bases, with 13 bases remaining between them. CDR1 and CDR2 from the germline V gene are PRHDT and FYEKMQ (reference sequence). Here the CDR3 reads CASSRGRGDTEAFF. The CDR3 DNA is TGTGCCAGCAGCCGTGGCAGGGGTGACACTGAAGCTTTCTTT. The entire variable domain, with the rest obtained from reference TRBV13 and TRBJ1-1, is as follows: AAGVIQSPRHLIKEKRETATLKCYPIPRHDTVYWYQQGPGQDPQFLISFYEKMQSDKGSIPDRFSAQQFSDYHSELNMSSLELGDSALYFCASSRGRGDTEAFFGQGTRLTVV.

The chain couples TRBV11-2 to TRBJ2-3; no clear D gene. The CDR3 sequence is 15 residues long. The V gene's germline CDR1 is SGHAT and CDR2 FQNNGV. V gave up 1 base and J gave up 1 base, with 9 bases separating them. CDR3 sequence reads: CASSLVGKGTDTQYF. The DNA for the CDR3 is TGTGCCAGCAGCTTAGTAGGCAAAGGCACAGATACGCAGTATTTT.

CDR3 protein: CASTPGTGSRGDEAFF. The CDR3 coding sequence is TGTGCCAGCACCCCCGGGACAGGGAGCCGGGGTGATGAAGCTTTCTTT. The V and J genes are TRBV4-2 and TRBJ1-1; TRBD1 matches 9 bases. Germline lookup yields CDR1 LGHNA and CDR2 YNFKEQ. There are 16 residues in the CDR3. With 7 bases clipped from V and 7 bases from J, the junction kept 16 bases outside the gene matches.

The genes are TRBV5-1 and TRBJ2-3, with 11 bases aligning to TRBD1. Germline V gene sequence: CDR1 SGHRS, CDR2 YFSETQ. The trim removed 0 bases at V and 3 bases at J, leaving 3 bases unmatched. CDR3 length: 16 amino acids. The CDR3 sequence: CASSLVGTGGTDTQYF. The CDR3 nucleotides read TGCGCCAGCAGCTTGGTAGGGACAGGGGGAACAGATACGCAGTATTTT.

This chain links TRBV7-2 with TRBJ2-5, with D maybe TRBD2 (7 bases). V dropped 4 bases and J dropped 5 bases, with 20 bases sitting between them. CDR3 size: 16 residues. Per germline, CDR1 SGHTA and CDR2 FQGNSA. The CDR3 here is CASSSRWGGARETQYF. Here the CDR3 DNA reads TGTGCCAGCAGCTCCCGGTGGGGGGGGGCCAGGGAGACCCAGTACTTC.

This chain joins TRBV24-1 and TRBJ1-2; 7 nucleotides match TRBD1. Germline V CDR1 and CDR2: KGHDR, SFDVKD. The CDR3 contains 15 residues. Unmatched junction bases numbered 10, after V lost 3 bases and J lost 7 bases. CDR3 residues: CATSDTGDSAVGYTF. In nucleotides, the CDR3 is TGTGCCACCAGTGATACTGGGGACAGCGCTGTTGGCTACACCTTC.

In this sample, this clone turned up once. The genes are TRBV21-1 and TRBJ2-3. TRBV21-1 counts as a pseudogene. CDR3 size: 15 residues. The CDR3: CASSKAGPHTDTQYF. CDR3 coding DNA: TGTGCCAGCAGCAAAGCCGGACCGCACACAGATACGCAGTATTTT.

The chain carries TRBV7-2 and TRBJ1-3; D unresolved. With 1 base removed from V and 0 bases from J, the gap between germline ends came to 13 bases. Looked up from germline, CDR1 is SGHTA and CDR2 is FQGNSA. The CDR3 runs 17 residues. In DNA form, the CDR3 reads TGTGCCAGCAGCTTAGAAGGCCAGCTTTACTCTGGAAACACCATATATTTT. It translates to CASSLEGQLYSGNTIYF.

This clone appeared a single time. This chain links TRBV19 with TRBJ1-4; D is unresolved. Germline V CDR1 and CDR2: LNHDA, SQIVND (reference sequence). V was clipped by 3 bases and J by 6 bases, with 14 bases between them. The CDR3 has 15 amino acids. CDR3 sequence reads: CASSIPWATHEKLFF. The CDR3 DNA reads as TGTGCCAGTAGTATCCCTTGGGCCACCCATGAAAAACTGTTTTTT. The variable domain in full, completed from reference TRBV19 and TRBJ1-4, reads DGGITQSPKYLFRKEGQNVTLSCEQNLNHDAMYWYRQDPGQGLRLIYYSQIVNDFQKGDIAEGYSVSREKKESFPLTVTSAQKNPTAFYLCASSIPWATHEKLFFGSGTQLSVL.

The gene calls are TRBV19 and TRBJ1-5; TRBD1 aligns across 9 bases. The CDR3 loop spans 14 amino acids. Germline V gene sequence: CDR1 LNHDA, CDR2 SQIVND (reference sequence). V was clipped by 8 bases and J by 7 bases; unmatched bases: 9. CDR3 sequence reads: CASLNPGQGQPQHF. Written as DNA, the CDR3 is TGTGCCAGTCTCAACCCGGGACAGGGACAGCCCCAGCATTTT.

The chain joins TRBV6-5 to TRBJ2-7, with 9 bases lining up with TRBD2. With V trimmed by 5 bases and J by 1 base, 3 bases remained unmatched. The CDR3 has 14 amino acids. CDR1 and CDR2 from the germline V gene are MNHEY and SVGAGI. The CDR3 spells CASSPSGESYEQYF. The CDR3 DNA follows: TGTGCCAGCAGTCCTAGCGGGGAGTCCTACGAGCAGTACTTC.

This clone has a single count. The chain couples TRBV14 to TRBJ2-3; possibly TRBD2 for D (5 bases). This CDR3 has 13 amino acids. Trimming removed 4 bases from V and 5 bases from J, with 10 bases in between. Germline V lookup: CDR1 SGHDN, CDR2 FVKESK. DNA of the CDR3: TGTGCCAGCAGCCTTAGAGGAGGAGATACGCAGTATTTT. Protein product: CASSLRGGDTQYF.

This rearrangement joins TRBV3-1 (or the pseudogene TRBV3-2) to TRBJ2-7; TRBD1 aligns across 8 bases. V shed 4 bases, J shed 9 bases, and the junction held 17 bases outside the gene matches. This CDR3 has 16 residues. Germline V gene data show CDR1 as LGHDT and CDR2 as YNNKEL (reference sequence). CDR3 region: CASSPTLTGAVRGQYF. The CDR3 DNA sequence: TGTGCCAGCAGCCCTACCCTGACAGGGGCTGTTCGTGGGCAGTACTTC.

This clone was detected only once. The chain employs TRBV7-2 and TRBJ2-7; D is ambiguous. The CDR3 sequence is 11 residues long. Trimming left V 5 bases short and J 3 bases short, with 5 bases between. Per the germline V gene, CDR1 is SGHTA and CDR2 is FQGNSA. CDR3 sequence (DNA): TGTGCCAGCAGCGAAAGCTACGAGCAGTACTTC. This codes for CASSESYEQYF.

The chain recombines TRBV18 with TRBJ1-5; TRBD1 matches 11 bases. The CDR3 covers 15 residues. Germline CDR1 KGHSH, CDR2 LQKENI. V was pared by 2 bases and J by 7 bases, with 4 bases of the junction left unmatched. Here the CDR3 reads CASSPGQGAEQPQHF. CDR3 coding DNA: TGTGCCAGCTCACCAGGACAGGGGGCCGAACAGCCCCAGCATTTT.

The chain has TRBV12-3 or TRBV12-4 and TRBJ2-3; D is ambiguous. With 3 bases removed from V and 5 bases from J, the gap between germline ends came to 6 bases. The CDR3 sequence is 12 residues long. The CDR3 loop is CASSFLGDTQYF. The CDR3, as DNA: TGTGCCAGCAGTTTCCTTGGAGATACGCAGTATTTT.

The chain recombines TRBV2 with TRBJ2-3; the D call may be TRBD1 or TRBD2 (6 bases each). With 10 bases removed from V and 2 bases from J, the gap between germline ends came to 13 bases. Germline V gives CDR1 SNHLY, CDR2 FYNNEI. This CDR3 has 13 amino acids. Here the CDR3 reads CATPGAITDTQYF. The CDR3 bases are TGTGCCACACCGGGGGCCATCACAGATACGCAGTATTTT. Filled out from reference TRBV2 and TRBJ2-3, the complete variable domain reads EPEVTQTPSHQVTQMGQEVILRCVPISNHLYFYWYRQILGQKVEFLVSFYNNEISEKSEIFDDQFSVERPDGSNFTLKIRSTKLEDSAMYFCATPGAITDTQYFGPGTRLTVL.